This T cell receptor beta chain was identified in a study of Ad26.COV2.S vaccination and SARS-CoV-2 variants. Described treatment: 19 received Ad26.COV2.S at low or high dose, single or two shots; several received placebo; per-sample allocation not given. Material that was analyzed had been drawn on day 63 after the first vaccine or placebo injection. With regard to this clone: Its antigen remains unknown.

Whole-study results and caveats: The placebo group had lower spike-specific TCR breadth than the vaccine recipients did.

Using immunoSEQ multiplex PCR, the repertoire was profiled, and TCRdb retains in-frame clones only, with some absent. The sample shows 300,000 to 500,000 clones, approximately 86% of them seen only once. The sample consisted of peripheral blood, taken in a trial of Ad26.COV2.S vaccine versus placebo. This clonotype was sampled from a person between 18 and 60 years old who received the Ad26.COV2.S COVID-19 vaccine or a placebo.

DNA for the CDR3: TGTGCCAGCAGCTGGACAGGGAGCACTGAAGCTTTCTTT. Translated, it gives CASSWTGSTEAFF. The chain has TRBV7-8 and TRBJ1-1; TRBD1 agrees at 8 bases. With V trimmed by 4 bases and J by 4 bases, 2 bases remained unmatched. Germline CDR1 and CDR2: SGHVS and FQNEAQ. The CDR3 extends over 13 amino acids.